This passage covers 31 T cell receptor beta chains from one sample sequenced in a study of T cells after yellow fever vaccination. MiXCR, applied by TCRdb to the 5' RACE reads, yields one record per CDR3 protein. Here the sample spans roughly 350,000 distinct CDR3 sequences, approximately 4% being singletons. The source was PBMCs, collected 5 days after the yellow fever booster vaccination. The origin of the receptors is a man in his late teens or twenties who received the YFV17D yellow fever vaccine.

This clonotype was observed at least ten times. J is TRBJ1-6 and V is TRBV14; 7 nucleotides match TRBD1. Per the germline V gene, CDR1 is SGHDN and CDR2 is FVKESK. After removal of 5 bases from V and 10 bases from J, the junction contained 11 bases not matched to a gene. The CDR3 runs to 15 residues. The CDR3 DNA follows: TGTGCCAGCAGCGTTACGAAGGGGGCCAGGTCACCCCTCCACTTT. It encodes CASSVTKGARSPLHF.

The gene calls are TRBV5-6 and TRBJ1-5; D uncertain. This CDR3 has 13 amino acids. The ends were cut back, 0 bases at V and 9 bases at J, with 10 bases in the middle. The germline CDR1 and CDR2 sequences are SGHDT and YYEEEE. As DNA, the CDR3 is TGTGCCAGCAGCTTGGAGATGACGGGGCCCCAGCATTTT. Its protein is CASSLEMTGPQHF.

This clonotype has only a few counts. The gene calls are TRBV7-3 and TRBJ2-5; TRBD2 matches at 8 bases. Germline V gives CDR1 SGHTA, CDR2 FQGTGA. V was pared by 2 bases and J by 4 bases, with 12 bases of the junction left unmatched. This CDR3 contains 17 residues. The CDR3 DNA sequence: TGTGCCAGCAGCTTAGATGGCGGGGGGTCCCATAGAGAGACCCAGTACTTC. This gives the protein CASSLDGGGSHRETQYF.

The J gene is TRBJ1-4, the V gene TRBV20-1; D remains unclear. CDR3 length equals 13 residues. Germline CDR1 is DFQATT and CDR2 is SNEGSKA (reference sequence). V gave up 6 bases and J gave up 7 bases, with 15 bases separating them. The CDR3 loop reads CSAAVGTSEKLFF. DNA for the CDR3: TGCAGTGCAGCGGTCGGAACCTCTGAAAAACTGTTTTTT.

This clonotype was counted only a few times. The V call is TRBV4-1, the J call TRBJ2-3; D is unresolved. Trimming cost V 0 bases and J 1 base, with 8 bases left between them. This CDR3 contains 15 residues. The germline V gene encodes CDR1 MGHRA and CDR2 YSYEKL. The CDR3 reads CASSQDLFRTDTQYF. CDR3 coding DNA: TGCGCCAGCAGCCAAGATCTTTTCCGCACAGATACGCAGTATTTT.

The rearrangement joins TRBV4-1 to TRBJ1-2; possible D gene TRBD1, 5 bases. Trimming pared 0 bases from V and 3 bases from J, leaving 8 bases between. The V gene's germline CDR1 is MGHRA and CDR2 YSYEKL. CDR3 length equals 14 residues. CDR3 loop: CASSQDSGYYGYTF. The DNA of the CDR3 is TGCGCCAGCAGCCAAGATTCAGGGTACTATGGCTACACCTTC.

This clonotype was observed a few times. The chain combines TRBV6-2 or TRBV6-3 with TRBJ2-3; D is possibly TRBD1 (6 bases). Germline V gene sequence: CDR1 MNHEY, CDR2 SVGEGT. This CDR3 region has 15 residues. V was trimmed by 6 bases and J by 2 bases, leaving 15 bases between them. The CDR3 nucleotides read TGTGCCAGCAGACCCGGACAGCTACTCACAGATACGCAGTATTTT. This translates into CASRPGQLLTDTQYF.

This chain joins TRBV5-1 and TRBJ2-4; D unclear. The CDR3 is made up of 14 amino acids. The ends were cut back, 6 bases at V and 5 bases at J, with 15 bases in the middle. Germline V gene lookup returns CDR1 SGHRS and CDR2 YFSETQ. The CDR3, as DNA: TGCGCCAGCACGTCGGGCACGATAGAAAACATTCAGTACTTC. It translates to CASTSGTIENIQYF.

The CDR3 spells CASKVGGRGKTQYF. The CDR3 DNA reads TGTGCCAGCAAGGTTGGCGGCAGGGGAAAGACCCAGTACTTC. The chain uses TRBV28 and TRBJ2-5; a weak D match, TRBD1 (6 bases). V lost 7 bases and J 6 bases, leaving 18 bases between the germline ends. The CDR3 has 14 residues. Looked up from germline, CDR1 is MDHEN and CDR2 is SYDVKM.

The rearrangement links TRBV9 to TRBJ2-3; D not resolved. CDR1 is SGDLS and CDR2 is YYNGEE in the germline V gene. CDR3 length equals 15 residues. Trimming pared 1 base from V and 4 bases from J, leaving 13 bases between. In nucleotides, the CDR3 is TGTGCCAGCAGCGTAACCGGGCTGAGCTCAGATACGCAGTATTTT. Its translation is CASSVTGLSSDTQYF.

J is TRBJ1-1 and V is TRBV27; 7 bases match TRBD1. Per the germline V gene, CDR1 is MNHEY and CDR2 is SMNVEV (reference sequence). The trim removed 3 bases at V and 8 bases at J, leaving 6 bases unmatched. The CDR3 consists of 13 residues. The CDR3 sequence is CASSLLTGSEAFF. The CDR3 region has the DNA TGTGCCAGCAGTTTGTTGACAGGGTCGGAAGCTTTCTTT.

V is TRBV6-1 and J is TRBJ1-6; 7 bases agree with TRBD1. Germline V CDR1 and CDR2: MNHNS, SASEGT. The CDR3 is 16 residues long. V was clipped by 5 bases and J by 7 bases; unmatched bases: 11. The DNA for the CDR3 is TGTGCCAGCAGTCATGACCTTACAGGGGAGAATTCACCCCTCCACTTT. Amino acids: CASSHDLTGENSPLHF.

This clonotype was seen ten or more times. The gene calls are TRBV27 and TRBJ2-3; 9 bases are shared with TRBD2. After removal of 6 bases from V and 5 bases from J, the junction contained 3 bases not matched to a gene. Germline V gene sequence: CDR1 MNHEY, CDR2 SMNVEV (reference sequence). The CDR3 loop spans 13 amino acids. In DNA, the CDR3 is TGTGCCAGCAGGCCTAGCGGGGAAGATACGCAGTATTTT. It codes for CASRPSGEDTQYF.

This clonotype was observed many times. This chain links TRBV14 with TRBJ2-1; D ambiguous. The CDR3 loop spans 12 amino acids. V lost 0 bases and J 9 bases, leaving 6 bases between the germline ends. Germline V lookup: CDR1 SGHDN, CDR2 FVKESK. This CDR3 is CASSQDRREQFF. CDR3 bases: TGTGCCAGCAGCCAAGATAGACGTGAGCAGTTCTTC.

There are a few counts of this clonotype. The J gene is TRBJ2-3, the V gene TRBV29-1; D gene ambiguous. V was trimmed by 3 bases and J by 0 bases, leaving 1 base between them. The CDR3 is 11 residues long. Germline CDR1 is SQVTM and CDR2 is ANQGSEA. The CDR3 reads CSVESTDTQYF. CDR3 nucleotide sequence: TGCAGCGTTGAGAGCACAGATACGCAGTATTTT.

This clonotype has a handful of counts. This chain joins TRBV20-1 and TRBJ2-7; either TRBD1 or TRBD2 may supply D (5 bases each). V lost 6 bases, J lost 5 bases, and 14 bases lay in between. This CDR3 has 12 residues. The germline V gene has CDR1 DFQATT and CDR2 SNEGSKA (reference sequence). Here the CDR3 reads CSALAGSHEQYF. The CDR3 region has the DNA TGCAGTGCGTTGGCAGGGAGCCACGAGCAGTACTTC.

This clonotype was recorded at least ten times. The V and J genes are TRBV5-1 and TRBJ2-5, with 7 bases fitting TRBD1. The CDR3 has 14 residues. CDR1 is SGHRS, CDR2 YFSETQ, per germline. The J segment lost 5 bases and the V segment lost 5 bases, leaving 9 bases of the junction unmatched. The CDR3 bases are TGCGCCAGCAGTCCCGAGGGGGCCGCGGAGACCCAGTACTTC. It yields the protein CASSPEGAAETQYF.

This CDR3 is CASRETGYGPQHF. The CDR3 nucleotides read TGCGCCAGCAGGGAGACAGGGTACGGGCCCCAGCATTTT. This chain uses TRBV10-2 with TRBJ1-5; 7 bases align to TRBD1. With 6 bases clipped from V and 9 bases from J, the junction kept 8 bases outside the gene matches. The length of the CDR3 is 13 residues. Per germline, CDR1 WSHSY and CDR2 SAAADI.

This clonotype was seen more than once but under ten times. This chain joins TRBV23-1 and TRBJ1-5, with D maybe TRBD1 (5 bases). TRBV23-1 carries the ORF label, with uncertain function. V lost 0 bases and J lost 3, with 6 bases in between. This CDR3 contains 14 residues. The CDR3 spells CASSQSGANQPQHF. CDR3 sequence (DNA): TGCGCCAGCAGTCAATCAGGGGCCAATCAGCCCCAGCATTTT.

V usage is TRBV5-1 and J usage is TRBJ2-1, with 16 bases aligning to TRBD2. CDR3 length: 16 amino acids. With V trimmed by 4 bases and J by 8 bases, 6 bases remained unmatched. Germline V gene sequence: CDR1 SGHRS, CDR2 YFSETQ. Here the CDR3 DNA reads TGCGCCAGCAGCCGCGGGACTAGCGGGGGGGCCGATGAGCAGTTCTTC. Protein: CASSRGTSGGADEQFF.

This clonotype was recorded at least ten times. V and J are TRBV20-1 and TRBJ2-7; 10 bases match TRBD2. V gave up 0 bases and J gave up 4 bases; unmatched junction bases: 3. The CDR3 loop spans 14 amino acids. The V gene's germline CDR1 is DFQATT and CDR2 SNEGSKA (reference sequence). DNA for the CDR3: TGCAGTGCTAGAGACCTAGCGGGGGCGTACGAGCAGTACGTC. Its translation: CSARDLAGAYEQYV.

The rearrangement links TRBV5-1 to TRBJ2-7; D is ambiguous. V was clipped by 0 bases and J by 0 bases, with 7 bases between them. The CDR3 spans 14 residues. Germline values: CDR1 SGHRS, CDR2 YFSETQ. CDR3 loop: CASSLGPDSYEQYV. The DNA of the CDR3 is TGCGCCAGCAGCTTGGGGCCTGACTCCTACGAGCAGTACGTC.

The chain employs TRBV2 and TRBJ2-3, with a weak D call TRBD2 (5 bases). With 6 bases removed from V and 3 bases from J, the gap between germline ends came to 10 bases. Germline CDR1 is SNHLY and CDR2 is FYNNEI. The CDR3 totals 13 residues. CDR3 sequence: CASRLDYTDTQYF. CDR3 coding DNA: TGTGCCAGCAGACTAGATTATACAGATACGCAGTATTTT.

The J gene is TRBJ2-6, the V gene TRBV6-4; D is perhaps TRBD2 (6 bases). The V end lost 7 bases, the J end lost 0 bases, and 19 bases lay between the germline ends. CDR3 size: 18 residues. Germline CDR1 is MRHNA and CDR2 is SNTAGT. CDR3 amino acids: CASTPSGASLSGANVLTF. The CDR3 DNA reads TGTGCCAGCACACCTTCGGGAGCTTCCCTCTCTGGGGCCAACGTCCTGACTTTC.

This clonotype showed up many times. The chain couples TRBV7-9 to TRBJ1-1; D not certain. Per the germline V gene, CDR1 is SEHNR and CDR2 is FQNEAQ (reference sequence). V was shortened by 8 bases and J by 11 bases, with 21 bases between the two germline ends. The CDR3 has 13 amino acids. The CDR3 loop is CASLLGPASEAFF. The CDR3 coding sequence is TGTGCCAGCCTCCTGGGTCCGGCCTCCGAGGCTTTCTTT.

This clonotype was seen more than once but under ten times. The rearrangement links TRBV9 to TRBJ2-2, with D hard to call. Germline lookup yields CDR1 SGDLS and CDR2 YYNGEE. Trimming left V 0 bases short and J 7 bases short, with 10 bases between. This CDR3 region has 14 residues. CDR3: CASSVGAILGELFF. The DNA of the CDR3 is TGTGCCAGCAGCGTAGGGGCCATCCTCGGGGAGCTGTTTTTT.

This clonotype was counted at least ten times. CDR3 residues: CASRPVPSSYNSPLHF. The CDR3 bases are TGTGCCAGCAGACCCGTCCCGAGCTCCTATAATTCACCCCTCCACTTT. The chain couples TRBV7-8 to TRBJ1-6; D is uncertain. The CDR3 has 16 amino acids. Trimming took 6 bases from V and 0 from J, leaving 12 bases between them. Germline V gene lookup returns CDR1 SGHVS and CDR2 FQNEAQ.

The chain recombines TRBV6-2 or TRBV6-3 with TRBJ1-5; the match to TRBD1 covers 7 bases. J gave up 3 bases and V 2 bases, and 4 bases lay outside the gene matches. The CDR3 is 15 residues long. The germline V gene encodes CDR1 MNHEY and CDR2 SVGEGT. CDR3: CASSYVGTVNQPQHF. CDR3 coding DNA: TGTGCCAGCAGTTACGTCGGGACAGTCAATCAGCCCCAGCATTTT.

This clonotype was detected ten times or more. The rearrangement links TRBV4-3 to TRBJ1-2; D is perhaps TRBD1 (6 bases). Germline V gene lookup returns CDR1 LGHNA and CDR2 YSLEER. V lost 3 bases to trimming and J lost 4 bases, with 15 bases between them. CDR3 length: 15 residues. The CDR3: CASSHSTQGVYGYTF. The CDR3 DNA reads TGCGCCAGCAGCCATTCCACACAGGGAGTCTATGGCTACACCTTC.

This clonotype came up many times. CDR3 nucleotides: TGTGCCAGCAGTCGACAGGGAGGGTCAAACATTCAGTACTTC. Residues: CASSRQGGSNIQYF. The genes are TRBV12-3 or TRBV12-4 and TRBJ2-4; D tentatively fits TRBD1 or TRBD2 (7 bases each). Trimming removed 5 bases at V and 6 bases at J, with 14 bases between. There are 14 residues in the CDR3.

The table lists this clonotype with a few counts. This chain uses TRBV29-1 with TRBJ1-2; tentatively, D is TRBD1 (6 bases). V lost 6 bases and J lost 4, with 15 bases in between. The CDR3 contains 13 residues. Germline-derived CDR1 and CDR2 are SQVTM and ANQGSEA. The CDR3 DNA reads TGCAGCGTCGACCGGGACACGACCTATGGCTACACCTTC. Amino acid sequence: CSVDRDTTYGYTF.